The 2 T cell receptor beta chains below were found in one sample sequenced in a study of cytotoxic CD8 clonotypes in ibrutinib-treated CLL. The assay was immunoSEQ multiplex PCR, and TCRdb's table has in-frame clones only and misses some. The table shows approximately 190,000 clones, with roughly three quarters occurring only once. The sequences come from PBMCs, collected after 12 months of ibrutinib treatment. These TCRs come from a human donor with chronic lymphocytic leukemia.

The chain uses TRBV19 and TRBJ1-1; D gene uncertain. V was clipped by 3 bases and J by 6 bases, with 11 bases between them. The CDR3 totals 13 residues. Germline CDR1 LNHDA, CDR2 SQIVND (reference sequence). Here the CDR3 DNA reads TGTGCCAGTAGTATTGGAGTTGAGGCTGAAGCTTTCTTT. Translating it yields CASSIGVEAEAFF.

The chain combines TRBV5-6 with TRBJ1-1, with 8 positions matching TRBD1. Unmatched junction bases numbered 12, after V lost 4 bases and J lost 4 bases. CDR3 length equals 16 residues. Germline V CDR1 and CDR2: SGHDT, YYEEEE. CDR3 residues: CASSPEVAQGGTEAFF. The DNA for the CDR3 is TGTGCCAGCAGCCCGGAAGTTGCACAGGGGGGCACTGAAGCTTTCTTT.